This entry lists 25 T cell receptor beta chains sequenced from one sample in a study of T cell repertoires in cytomegalovirus infection. TCRdb processed the reads anew with MiXCR; each CDR3 protein has one entry. The top ten hold over 40% of the sample, which has under 300,000 distinct CDR3 sequences, 17% seen once. Sequencing was done on a sample of CD8+ T cells from PBMCs. These receptors were taken from a human donor in good health (CMV status not recorded). Some clones in this sample may be carry-over from other donors' samples.

V is TRBV6-5 and J is TRBJ1-1; D not resolved. V lost 0 bases and J lost 7, with 15 bases in between. The germline gives CDR1 MNHEY, CDR2 SVGAGI. The CDR3 loop spans 15 amino acids. This chain's CDR3 is CASSYSSSGAGEAFF. DNA of the CDR3: TGTGCCAGCAGTTACTCGTCTTCGGGAGCCGGTGAAGCTTTCTTT.

This clonotype was found many times. One end of the junction fails to match germline, which may point to a read error. The chain employs TRBV7-7 and TRBJ2-7, with D tentatively TRBD2 (6 bases). CDR3 length: 14 amino acids. From germline, CDR1 is SSHAT and CDR2 FNYEAQ (reference sequence). The CDR3 region is CASSLFPGVGEQYF. The CDR3 region has the DNA TGTGCTAGCAGCCTCTTCCCGGGGGTGGGGGAGCAGTACTTC.

The rearrangement joins TRBV20-1 to TRBJ2-4; 9 positions match TRBD2. V was clipped by 8 bases and J by 0 bases; unmatched bases: 17. Germline V lookup: CDR1 DFQATT, CDR2 SNEGSKA (reference sequence). The CDR3 is 18 residues long. The chain's CDR3 is CSSLRGSGGGVAKNIQYF. In DNA, the CDR3 is TGCAGTTCCCTTAGGGGGTCCGGCGGGGGGGTAGCCAAAAACATTCAGTACTTC.

This chain joins TRBV6-6 and TRBJ2-7; D is undetermined. CDR1 is MNHNY, CDR2 SVGAGI, per germline (reference sequence). V was clipped by 6 bases and J by 0 bases, with 21 bases between them. The CDR3 covers 17 residues. For the CDR3, the DNA is TGTGCCAGCAGCCAGGACGAGAGAATCCGCGTCTCCTACGAGCAGTACTTC. It translates to CASSQDERIRVSYEQYF.

The chain is built from TRBV28 and TRBJ2-1; weak D call: TRBD1 (6 bases). Per germline, CDR1 MDHEN and CDR2 SYDVKM. V was shortened by 2 bases and J by 9 bases, with 8 bases between the two germline ends. The CDR3 loop spans 12 amino acids. CDR3 loop: CASSLQGFEQFF. In nucleotides, the CDR3 is TGTGCCAGCAGTTTACAGGGGTTTGAGCAGTTCTTC.

The chain joins TRBV2 to TRBJ1-1; D not certain. V lost 0 bases and J 1 base, leaving 6 bases between the germline ends. The CDR3 sequence is 14 residues long. The germline CDR1 and CDR2 sequences are SNHLY and FYNNEI. The CDR3 coding sequence is TGTGCCAGCAGTGAAGCTCAGTCGAACACTGAAGCTTTCTTT. Translated, it gives CASSEAQSNTEAFF.

This clonotype came up many times. DNA for the CDR3: TGTGCCAGCAGCATTAGGGTTGACGAGCAGTACTTC. Translated, it gives CASSIRVDEQYF. The genes are TRBV7-8 and TRBJ2-7, with unresolved D. This CDR3 comprises 12 residues. Per the germline V gene, CDR1 is SGHVS and CDR2 is FQNEAQ. Trimming took off 5 bases at V and 5 bases at J, with 10 bases between the two ends.

V and J are TRBV5-6 and TRBJ1-5; D gene ambiguous. This CDR3 contains 15 residues. V was pared by 0 bases and J by 3 bases, with 10 bases between. Germline-derived CDR1 and CDR2 are SGHDT and YYEEEE. The DNA of the CDR3 is TGTGCCAGCAGCTTGGGGACTGTTCTCAATCAGCCCCAGCATTTT. As protein: CASSLGTVLNQPQHF.

The chain joins TRBV14 to TRBJ1-1; 10 nucleotides match TRBD1. V lost 4 bases and J lost 1; bases outside the gene matches: 3. The CDR3 covers 15 residues. CDR1 SGHDN and CDR2 FVKESK come from the germline V gene. CDR3 sequence: CASSRWDRGNTEAFF. The CDR3 nucleotides read TGTGCCAGCAGCCGCTGGGACAGGGGGAACACTGAAGCTTTCTTT. The entire variable domain, with the rest obtained from reference TRBV14 and TRBJ1-1, is as follows: EAGVTQFPSHSVIEKGQTVTLRCDPISGHDNLYWYRRVMGKEIKFLLHFVKESKQDESGMPNNRFLAERTGGTYSTLKVQPAELEDSGVYFCASSRWDRGNTEAFFGQGTRLTVV.

V is TRBV28 and J is TRBJ2-2, with D possibly TRBD1 on 6 matching bases. The V and J ends lost 3 bases and 3 bases respectively, with 11 bases between them. CDR3 length: 15 amino acids. Germline V gene sequence: CDR1 MDHEN, CDR2 SYDVKM. CDR3 sequence: CASSFSGTYTGELFF. CDR3 in DNA: TGTGCCAGCAGTTTTTCCGGGACATACACCGGGGAGCTGTTTTTT.

The CDR3 reads CASSYAAATPYGYTF. CDR3 nucleotides: TGTGCCAGCAGTTACGCAGCTGCCACTCCATATGGCTACACCTTC. The V and J genes are TRBV6-2 or TRBV6-3 and TRBJ1-2; D not resolved. From germline, CDR1 is MNHEY and CDR2 SVGEGT. This CDR3 has 15 residues. Trimming cost V 2 bases and J 5 bases, with 15 bases left between them.

The V call is TRBV20-1, the J call TRBJ1-6; 7 nucleotides align to TRBD1. CDR1 and CDR2 (germline): DFQATT, SNEGSKA (reference sequence). V trimming: 4 bases; J trimming: 7 bases; junction bases outside the gene matches: 10. The CDR3 runs to 15 residues. The CDR3 here is CSAKGTVRENSPLHF. CDR3 in DNA: TGCAGTGCTAAAGGGACAGTGCGAGAAAATTCACCCCTCCACTTT.

This clonotype was counted ten times or more. This chain connects TRBV6-6 to TRBJ2-4, with 7 bases matching TRBD1. The germline gives CDR1 MNHNY, CDR2 SVGAGI (reference sequence). The junction had 6 bases not matched to a gene; V was cut back by 6 bases and J by 1 base. The CDR3 has 15 amino acids. The CDR3 spells CASSLPTGAKNIQYF. The CDR3, as DNA: TGTGCCAGCAGCCTCCCGACAGGGGCCAAAAACATTCAGTACTTC.

Only a few counts were recorded for this clonotype. This sequence joins TRBV7-8 and TRBJ2-3, with D possibly TRBD2 on 7 matching bases. CDR3 size: 16 residues. Germline lookup yields CDR1 SGHVS and CDR2 FQNEAQ. V shed 2 bases and J shed 2 bases, with 14 bases lying between them. CDR3 nucleotide sequence: TGTGCCAGCAGCTTATCTGGGGGGGCCCCCACAGATACGCAGTATTTT. Encoded protein: CASSLSGGAPTDTQYF.

The chain has TRBV28 and TRBJ1-2; 7 bases align to TRBD1. After removal of 1 base from V and 8 bases from J, the junction contained 13 bases not matched to a gene. The CDR3 contains 16 residues. CDR1 MDHEN and CDR2 SYDVKM come from the germline V gene. CDR3: CASSLSTGFIKYGYTF. CDR3 bases: TGTGCCAGCAGTTTATCGACAGGGTTTATAAAGTACGGCTACACCTTC.

This clonotype was seen more than once but under ten times. The genes are TRBV6-6 and TRBJ2-7; 9 nucleotides line up with TRBD1. This CDR3 contains 14 residues. Germline loops: CDR1 MNHNY, CDR2 SVGAGI (reference sequence). With V trimmed by 4 bases and J by 3 bases, 4 bases remained unmatched. CDR3 bases: TGTGCCAGCAGTTGGGACAGGGTTGGCTACGAGCAGTACTTC. Protein sequence: CASSWDRVGYEQYF.

This clonotype was counted only a few times. The chain links TRBV4-2 to TRBJ1-1; no definite D call. Trimming removed 3 bases from V and 0 bases from J, with 11 bases in between. The CDR3 totals 15 residues. Germline values: CDR1 LGHNA, CDR2 YNFKEQ. The CDR3 sequence is CASSQLAGMNTEAFF. CDR3 coding DNA: TGTGCCAGCAGCCAGTTAGCAGGAATGAACACTGAAGCTTTCTTT.

The DNA of the CDR3 is TGTGCCAGCAGCTTAGCGGTACTCGGAAGCACAGATACGCAGTATTTT. Protein product: CASSLAVLGSTDTQYF. This chain links TRBV7-2 with TRBJ2-3; D is ambiguous. The germline V gene encodes CDR1 SGHTA and CDR2 FQGNSA. CDR3 length equals 16 residues. V was pared by 0 bases and J by 0 bases, with 10 bases between.

The rearrangement links TRBV19 to TRBJ1-2; D remains ambiguous. Trimming left V 7 bases short and J 0 bases short, with 18 bases between. The CDR3 runs to 16 residues. CDR1 and CDR2 (germline): LNHDA, SQIVND (reference sequence). The DNA for the CDR3 is TGTGCCAGTAAGGAACAGAACTTTTTAGCTAACTATGGCTACACCTTC. Translation gives CASKEQNFLANYGYTF.

The chain couples TRBV20-1 to TRBJ2-7; D perhaps matches TRBD1 (5 bases). CDR3 length: 14 amino acids. Trimming stripped 3 bases from V and 3 bases from J, with 15 bases between. Germline CDR1 is DFQATT and CDR2 is SNEGSKA (reference sequence). The CDR3 coding sequence is TGCAGTGCTAGCCCCGATCAGGGCTACTACGAGCAGTACTTC. It codes for CSASPDQGYYEQYF.

Only a few counts were recorded for this clonotype. The rearrangement links TRBV19 to TRBJ1-5; tentatively, D is TRBD1 (5 bases). This CDR3 region has 17 residues. The V end was cut by 4 bases, the J end by 0 bases, with 16 bases between. CDR1 is LNHDA, CDR2 SQIVND, per germline (reference sequence). Here the CDR3 DNA reads TGTGCCAGTAGTACTGCGCCCAGGGCGTATAGCAATCAGCCCCAGCATTTT. Protein: CASSTAPRAYSNQPQHF.

The gene calls are TRBV6-1 and TRBJ2-3; 12 bases match TRBD2. From germline, CDR1 is MNHNS and CDR2 SASEGT. V dropped 4 bases and J dropped 1; count of bases not matched to a gene: 6. This CDR3 is 17 amino acids long. CDR3: CASSGLAGAGGTDTQYF. The CDR3 DNA reads as TGTGCCAGCAGTGGACTAGCGGGGGCGGGAGGCACAGATACGCAGTATTTT.

The rearrangement uses TRBV29-1 and TRBJ1-4, with D maybe TRBD1 (6 bases). With 6 bases removed from V and 10 bases from J, the gap between germline ends came to 15 bases. This CDR3 has 12 residues. Germline-derived CDR1 and CDR2 are SQVTM and ANQGSEA. The CDR3 DNA reads TGCAGCGTCGACCCAGGGGAGGGAAAACTGTTTTTT. It specifies CSVDPGEGKLFF.

At least ten counts were recorded for this clonotype. The V and J genes are TRBV7-2 and TRBJ2-2; 7 bases align to TRBD1. Germline V lookup: CDR1 SGHTA, CDR2 FQGNSA. V was clipped by 5 bases and J by 6 bases; unmatched bases: 3. The CDR3 is 13 residues long. CDR3 protein: CASSATGSGELFF. In DNA, the CDR3 is TGTGCCAGCAGCGCGACAGGGTCCGGGGAGCTGTTTTTT.

This clonotype appeared a single time. This chain uses TRBV6-1 with TRBJ2-1; D unresolved. The CDR3 has 12 residues. The V end was cut by 5 bases, the J end by 9 bases, with 11 bases between. Germline values: CDR1 MNHNS, CDR2 SASEGT. CDR3 sequence reads: CASSYSRVEQFF. In DNA, the CDR3 is TGTGCCAGCAGTTATTCTCGCGTTGAGCAGTTCTTC.